The clone carrying this TCR beta chain showed up just a few times. The antigen is unknown. V shed 2 bases and J shed 7 bases, with 12 bases lying between them. This CDR3 contains 14 residues. Germline V gene sequence: CDR1 SGHRS, CDR2 YFSETQ. The data stem from a study of CD8+CD57+ T cells in acquired aplastic anemia. Researchers used genomic DNA as the template to profile TCR beta VDJ and CDR3. TCRdb used MiXCR to reprocess the reads, holding one entry per CDR3 protein. This sample yields 250,000 to 300,000 distinct CDR3 sequences, of which 45% to 70% are seen a single time; under 8.5% belongs to the top ten. Whole-study findings and limits: Patients shared approximately 30 CD8+ CDR3 sequences with controls.

V and J are TRBV5-1 and TRBJ1-4, with D possibly TRBD1 on 5 matching bases. Sample: sorted CD4+, CD8+, or CD8+CD57+ T cells (not recorded which) from PBMCs. The clonotype comes from a human donor with severe aplastic anemia or a healthy control (not recorded which). The CDR3 nucleotides are TGCGCCAGCAGCTTCGGAGGGGAGGGTGAAAAACTGTTTTTT. Protein: CASSFGGEGEKLFF.